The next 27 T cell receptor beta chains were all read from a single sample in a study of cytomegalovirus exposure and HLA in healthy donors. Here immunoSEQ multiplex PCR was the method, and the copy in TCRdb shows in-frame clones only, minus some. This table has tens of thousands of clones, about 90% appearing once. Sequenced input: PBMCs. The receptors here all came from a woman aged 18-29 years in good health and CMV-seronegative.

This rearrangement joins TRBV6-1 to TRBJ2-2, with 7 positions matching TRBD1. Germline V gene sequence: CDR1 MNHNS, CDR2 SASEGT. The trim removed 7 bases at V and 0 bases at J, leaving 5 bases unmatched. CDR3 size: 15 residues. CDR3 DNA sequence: TGTGCCAGCACCCGAACAGGGGCGAACACCGGGGAGCTGTTTTTT. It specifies CASTRTGANTGELFF.

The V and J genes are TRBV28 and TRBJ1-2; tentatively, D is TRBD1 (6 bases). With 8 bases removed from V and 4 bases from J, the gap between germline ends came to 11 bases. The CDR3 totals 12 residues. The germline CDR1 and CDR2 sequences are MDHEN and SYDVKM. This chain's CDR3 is CASGDRLYGYTF. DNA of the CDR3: TGTGCCAGCGGAGACAGGCTCTATGGCTACACCTTC.

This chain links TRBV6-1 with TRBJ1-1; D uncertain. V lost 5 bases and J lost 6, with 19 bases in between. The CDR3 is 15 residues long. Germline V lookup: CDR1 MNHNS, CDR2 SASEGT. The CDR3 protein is CASSSPALMRAEAFF. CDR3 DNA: TGTGCCAGCAGTTCCCCAGCCCTTATGCGGGCTGAAGCTTTCTTT.

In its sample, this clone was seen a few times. The CDR3 DNA reads as TGCGCCAGCAGCCAAGAGGCGAGCGGGGGTGCCTACGAGCAGTACTTC. Protein: CASSQEASGGAYEQYF. The chain has TRBV4-1 and TRBJ2-7; 8 bases match TRBD2. Trimming took 0 bases from V and 2 from J; bases not matched to a gene: 6. CDR3 size: 16 residues. Germline assignment: CDR1 MGHRA and CDR2 YSYEKL.

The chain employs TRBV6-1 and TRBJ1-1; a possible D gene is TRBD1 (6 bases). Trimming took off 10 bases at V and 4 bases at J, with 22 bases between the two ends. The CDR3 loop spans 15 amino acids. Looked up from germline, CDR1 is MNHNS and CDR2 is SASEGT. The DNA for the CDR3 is TGTGCCACCCTGAGGGGGACGTATCGGCGCACTGAAGCTTTCTTT. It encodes CATLRGTYRRTEAFF.

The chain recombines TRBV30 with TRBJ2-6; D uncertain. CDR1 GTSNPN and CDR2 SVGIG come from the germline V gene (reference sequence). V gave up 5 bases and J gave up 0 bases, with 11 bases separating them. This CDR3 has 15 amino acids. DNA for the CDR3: TGTGCCTGGTCACAGACCCTCTCTGGGGCCAACGTCCTGACTTTC. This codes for CAWSQTLSGANVLTF.

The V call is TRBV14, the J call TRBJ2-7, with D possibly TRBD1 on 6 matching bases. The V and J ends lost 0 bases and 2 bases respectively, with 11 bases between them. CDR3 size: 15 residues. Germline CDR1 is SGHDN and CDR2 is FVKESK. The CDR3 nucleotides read TGTGCCAGCAGCCAAGATTGGGGGCCTCCCTACGAGCAGTACTTC. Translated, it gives CASSQDWGPPYEQYF. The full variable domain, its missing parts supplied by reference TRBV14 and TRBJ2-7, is EAGVTQFPSHSVIEKGQTVTLRCDPISGHDNLYWYRRVMGKEIKFLLHFVKESKQDESGMPNNRFLAERTGGTYSTLKVQPAELEDSGVYFCASSQDWGPPYEQYFGPGTRLTVT.

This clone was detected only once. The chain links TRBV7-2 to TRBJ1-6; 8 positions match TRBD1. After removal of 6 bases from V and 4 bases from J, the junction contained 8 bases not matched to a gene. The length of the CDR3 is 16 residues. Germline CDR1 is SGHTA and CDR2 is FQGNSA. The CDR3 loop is CASRIGQGQYNSPLHF. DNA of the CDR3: TGTGCCAGCAGAATCGGACAGGGCCAATATAATTCACCCCTCCACTTT.

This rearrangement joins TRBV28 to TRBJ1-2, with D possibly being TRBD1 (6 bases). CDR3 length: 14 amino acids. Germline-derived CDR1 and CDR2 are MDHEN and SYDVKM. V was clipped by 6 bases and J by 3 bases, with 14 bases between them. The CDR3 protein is CASSSGALDYGYTF. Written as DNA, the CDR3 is TGTGCCAGCAGCTCAGGGGCCCTTGACTATGGCTACACCTTC.

CDR3 bases: TGTGCCAGCAGTCGATGGACAGGGATCGGTCGTAATTCACCCCTCCACTTT. Amino acid sequence: CASSRWTGIGRNSPLHF. The chain couples TRBV27 to TRBJ1-6, with 8 bases aligning to TRBD1. The ends lost 5 bases at V and 6 bases at J; junction bases unmatched: 12. The V gene's germline CDR1 is MNHEY and CDR2 SMNVEV (reference sequence). The CDR3 has 17 amino acids.

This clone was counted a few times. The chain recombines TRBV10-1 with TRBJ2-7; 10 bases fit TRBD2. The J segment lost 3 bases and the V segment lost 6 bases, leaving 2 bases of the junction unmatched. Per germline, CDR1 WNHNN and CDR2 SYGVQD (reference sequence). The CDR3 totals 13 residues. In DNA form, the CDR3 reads TGCGCCAGCAGCATAGCGGGAGGCTACGAGCAGTACTTC. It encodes CASSIAGGYEQYF.

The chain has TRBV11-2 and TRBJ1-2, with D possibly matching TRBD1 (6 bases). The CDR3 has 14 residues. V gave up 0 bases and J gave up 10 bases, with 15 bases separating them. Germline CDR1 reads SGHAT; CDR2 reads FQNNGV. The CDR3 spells CASSLEVGDTYYTF. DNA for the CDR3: TGTGCCAGCAGCTTAGAAGTTGGGGACACTTACTACACCTTC.

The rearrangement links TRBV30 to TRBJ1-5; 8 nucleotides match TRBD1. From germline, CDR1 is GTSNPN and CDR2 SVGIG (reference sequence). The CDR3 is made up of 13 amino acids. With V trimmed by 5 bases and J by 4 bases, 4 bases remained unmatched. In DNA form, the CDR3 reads TGTGCCTGGGGACAGGGAAAGAATCAGCCCCAGCATTTT. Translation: CAWGQGKNQPQHF.

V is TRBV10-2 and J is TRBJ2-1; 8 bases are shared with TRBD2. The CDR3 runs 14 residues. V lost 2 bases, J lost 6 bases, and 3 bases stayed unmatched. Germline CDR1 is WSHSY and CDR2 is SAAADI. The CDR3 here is CASSEIGGGNEQFF. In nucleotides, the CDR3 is TGCGCCAGCAGTGAGATCGGGGGGGGCAATGAGCAGTTCTTC.

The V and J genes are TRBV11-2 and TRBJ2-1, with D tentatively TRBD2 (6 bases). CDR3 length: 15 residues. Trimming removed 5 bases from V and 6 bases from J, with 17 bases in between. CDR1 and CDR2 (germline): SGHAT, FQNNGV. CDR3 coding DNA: TGTGCCAGCAGCCCAGACGGATTCGGGGGCAATGAGCAGTTCTTC. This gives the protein CASSPDGFGGNEQFF.

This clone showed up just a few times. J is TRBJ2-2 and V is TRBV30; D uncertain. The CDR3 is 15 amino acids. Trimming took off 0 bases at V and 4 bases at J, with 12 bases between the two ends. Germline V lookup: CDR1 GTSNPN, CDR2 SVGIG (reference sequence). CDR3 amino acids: CAWSVLRRPTGELFF. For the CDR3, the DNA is TGTGCCTGGAGTGTACTTCGTCGCCCCACCGGGGAGCTGTTTTTT.

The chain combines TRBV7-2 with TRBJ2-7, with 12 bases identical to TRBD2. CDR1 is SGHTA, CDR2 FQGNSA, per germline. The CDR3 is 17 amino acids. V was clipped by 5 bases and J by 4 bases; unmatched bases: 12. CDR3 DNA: TGTGCCAGCAGCCCGATCCTAGCGGGAGGGGCCTTTTACGAGCAGTACTTC. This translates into CASSPILAGGAFYEQYF.

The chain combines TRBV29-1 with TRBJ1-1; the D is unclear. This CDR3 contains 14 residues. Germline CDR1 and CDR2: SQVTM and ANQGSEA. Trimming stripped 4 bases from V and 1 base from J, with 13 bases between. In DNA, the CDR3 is TGCAGCGTTGCCCGTGTCACGGGGAACACTGAAGCTTTCTTT. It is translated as CSVARVTGNTEAFF.

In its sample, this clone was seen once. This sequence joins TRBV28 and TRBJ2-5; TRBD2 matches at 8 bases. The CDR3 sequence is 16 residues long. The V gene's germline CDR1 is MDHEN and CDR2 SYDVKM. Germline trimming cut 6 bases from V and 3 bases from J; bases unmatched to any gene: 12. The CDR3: CASRLRGRRGEETQYF. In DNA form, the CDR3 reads TGTGCCAGCAGGTTGAGGGGTCGGCGGGGGGAAGAGACCCAGTACTTC.

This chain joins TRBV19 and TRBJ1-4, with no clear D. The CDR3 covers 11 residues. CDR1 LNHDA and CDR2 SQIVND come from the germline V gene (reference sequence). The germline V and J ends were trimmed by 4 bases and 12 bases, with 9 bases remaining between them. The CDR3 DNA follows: TGTGCCAGTAGTAAGAGGGCACAACTGTTTTTT. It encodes CASSKRAQLFF.

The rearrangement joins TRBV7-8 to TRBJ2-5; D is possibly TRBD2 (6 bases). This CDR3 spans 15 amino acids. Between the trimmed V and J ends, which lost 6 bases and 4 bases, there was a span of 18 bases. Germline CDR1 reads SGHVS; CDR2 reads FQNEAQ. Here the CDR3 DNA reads TGTGCCAGCAGTCGAAGAACGGGGGAAGCAGAGACCCAGTACTTC. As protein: CASSRRTGEAETQYF. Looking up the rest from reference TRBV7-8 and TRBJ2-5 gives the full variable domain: GAGVSQSPRYKVAKRGQDVALRCDPISGHVSLFWYQQALGQGPEFLTYFQNEAQLDKSGLPSDRFFAERPEGSVSTLKIQRTQQEDSAVYLCASSRRTGEAETQYFGPGTRLLVL.

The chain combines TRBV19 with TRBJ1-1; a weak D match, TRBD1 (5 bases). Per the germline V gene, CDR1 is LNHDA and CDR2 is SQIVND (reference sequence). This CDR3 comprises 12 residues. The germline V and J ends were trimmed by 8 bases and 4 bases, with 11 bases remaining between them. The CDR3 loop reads CASGERGTEAFF. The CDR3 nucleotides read TGTGCCAGTGGAGAAAGGGGCACTGAAGCTTTCTTT.

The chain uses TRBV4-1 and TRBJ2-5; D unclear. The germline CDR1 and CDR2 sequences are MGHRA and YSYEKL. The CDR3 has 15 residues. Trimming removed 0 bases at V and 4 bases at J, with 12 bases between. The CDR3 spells CASSQENFLGETQYF. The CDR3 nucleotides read TGCGCCAGCAGCCAAGAGAATTTCCTAGGAGAGACCCAGTACTTC.

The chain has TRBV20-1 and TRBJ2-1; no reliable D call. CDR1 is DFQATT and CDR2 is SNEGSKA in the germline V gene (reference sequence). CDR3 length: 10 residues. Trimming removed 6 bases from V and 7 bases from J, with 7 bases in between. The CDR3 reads CSAPVNEQFF. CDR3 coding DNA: TGCAGTGCCCCAGTGAATGAGCAGTTCTTC.

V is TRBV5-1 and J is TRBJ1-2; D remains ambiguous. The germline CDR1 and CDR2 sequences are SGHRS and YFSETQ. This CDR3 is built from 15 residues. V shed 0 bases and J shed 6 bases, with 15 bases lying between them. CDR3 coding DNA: TGCGCCAGCAGCTTGGGGCAGGTTGAAGTTCATGGCTACACCTTC. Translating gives CASSLGQVEVHGYTF.

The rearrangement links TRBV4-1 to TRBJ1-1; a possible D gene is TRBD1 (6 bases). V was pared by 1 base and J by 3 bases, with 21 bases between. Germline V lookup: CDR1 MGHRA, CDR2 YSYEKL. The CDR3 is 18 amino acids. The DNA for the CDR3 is TGCGCCAGCAGCCAAGTTCGCAGGGGTGGTTTTGGAGACACTGAAGCTTTCTTT. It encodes CASSQVRRGGFGDTEAFF.

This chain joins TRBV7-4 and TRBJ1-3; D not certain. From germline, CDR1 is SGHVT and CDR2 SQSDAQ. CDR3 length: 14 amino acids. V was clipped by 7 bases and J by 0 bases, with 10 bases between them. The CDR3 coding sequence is TGTGCCAGCATCAGGTCCGGCTCTGGAAACACCATATATTTT. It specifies CASIRSGSGNTIYF.